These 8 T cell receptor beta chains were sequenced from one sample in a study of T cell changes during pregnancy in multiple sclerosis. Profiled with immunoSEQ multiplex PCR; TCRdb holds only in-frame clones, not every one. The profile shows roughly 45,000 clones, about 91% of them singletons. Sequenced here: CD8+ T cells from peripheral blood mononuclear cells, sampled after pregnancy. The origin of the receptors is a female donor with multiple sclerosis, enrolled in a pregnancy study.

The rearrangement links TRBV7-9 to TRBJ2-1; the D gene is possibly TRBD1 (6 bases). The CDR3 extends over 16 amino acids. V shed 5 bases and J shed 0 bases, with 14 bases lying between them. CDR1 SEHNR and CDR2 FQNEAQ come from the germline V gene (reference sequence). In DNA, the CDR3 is TGTGCCAGCAGCCCAGGTAGGGGGAGCTCCTACAATGAGCAGTTCTTC. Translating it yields CASSPGRGSSYNEQFF.

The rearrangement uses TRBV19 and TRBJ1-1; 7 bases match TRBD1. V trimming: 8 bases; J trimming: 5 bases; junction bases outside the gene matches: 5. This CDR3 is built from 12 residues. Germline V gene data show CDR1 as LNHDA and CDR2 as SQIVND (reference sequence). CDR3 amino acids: CASRQGGTEAFF. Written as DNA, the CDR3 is TGTGCCAGTCGACAGGGTGGTACTGAAGCTTTCTTT.

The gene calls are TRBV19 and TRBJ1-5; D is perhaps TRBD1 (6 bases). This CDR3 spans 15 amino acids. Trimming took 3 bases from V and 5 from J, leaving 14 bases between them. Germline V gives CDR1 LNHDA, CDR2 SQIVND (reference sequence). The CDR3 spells CASSIAAGAHQPQHF. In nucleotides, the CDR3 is TGTGCCAGTAGTATCGCGGCAGGGGCCCATCAGCCCCAGCATTTT.

CDR3 residues: CASSLFLQETQYF. The DNA of the CDR3 is TGTGCCAGCAGCTTATTTCTCCAAGAGACCCAGTACTTC. The chain is built from TRBV7-3 and TRBJ2-5, with no clear D. Germline CDR1 reads SGHTA; CDR2 reads FQGTGA. The CDR3 runs 13 residues. The germline V and J ends were trimmed by 2 bases and 1 base, with 5 bases remaining between them. The full variable domain, in which reference TRBV7-3 and TRBJ2-5 provide the parts outside the CDR3, is GAGVSQTPSNKVTEKGKYVELRCDPISGHTALYWYRQSLGQGPEFLIYFQGTGAADDSGLPNDRFFAVRPEGSVSTLKIQRTERGDSAVYLCASSLFLQETQYFGPGTRLLVL.

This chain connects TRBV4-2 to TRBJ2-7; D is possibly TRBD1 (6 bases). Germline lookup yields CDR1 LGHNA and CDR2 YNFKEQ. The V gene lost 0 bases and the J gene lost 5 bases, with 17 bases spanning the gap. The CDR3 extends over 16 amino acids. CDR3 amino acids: CASSQDRSLGANEQYF. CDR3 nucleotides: TGTGCCAGCAGCCAAGATAGATCCCTGGGGGCCAACGAGCAGTACTTC.

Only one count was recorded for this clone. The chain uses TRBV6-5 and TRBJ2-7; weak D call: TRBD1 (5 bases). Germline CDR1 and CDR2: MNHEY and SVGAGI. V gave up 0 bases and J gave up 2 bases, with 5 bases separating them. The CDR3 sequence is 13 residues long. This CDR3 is CASSYSGAYEQYF. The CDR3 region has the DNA TGTGCCAGCAGTTACTCAGGGGCCTACGAGCAGTACTTC.

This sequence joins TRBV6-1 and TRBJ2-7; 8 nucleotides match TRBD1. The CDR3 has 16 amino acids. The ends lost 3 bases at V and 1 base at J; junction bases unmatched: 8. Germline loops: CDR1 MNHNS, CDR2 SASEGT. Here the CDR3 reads CASSDLPGQGSYEQYF. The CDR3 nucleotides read TGTGCCAGCAGTGACCTCCCAGGACAGGGATCCTACGAGCAGTACTTC.

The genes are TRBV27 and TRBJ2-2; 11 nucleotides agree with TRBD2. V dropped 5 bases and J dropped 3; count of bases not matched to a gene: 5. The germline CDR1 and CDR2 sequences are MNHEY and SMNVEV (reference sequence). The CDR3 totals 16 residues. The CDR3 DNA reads TGTGCCAGCAGTCCCCAGGGACTAGCGGACACCGGGGAGCTGTTTTTT. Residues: CASSPQGLADTGELFF.